This T cell receptor beta chain was recorded in a study of blood T cells in healthy people across ages. About this clonotype: The target antigen is unknown.

Study results and caveats: Versus aged donors, long-lived donors had higher diversity and more naive CD4+ cells. Researchers judged that diversity estimates from one million T cells fell short of true values.

CDR3 length equals 16 residues. Trimming took 4 bases from V and 11 from J; bases not matched to a gene: 17. In germline, CDR1 is ENHRY, CDR2 SYGVKD. Primed by a sample-barcoded 5' primer and a J-beta primer mix, a second PCR proceeded for roughly 7 to 11 cycles. TCRdb re-called the 5' RACE reads with MiXCR, one entry per CDR3 protein. The table lists about a million distinct CDR3 sequences, just over 50% of them singletons. V and J are TRBV10-3 and TRBJ2-3, with TRBD2 matching 8 bases. The receptor's source is a woman aged 55-70 years in good health. Sequenced: blood. The CDR3 here is CAISGRGTSAPLMQYF. The DNA for the CDR3 is TGTGCCATCAGTGGCCGAGGGACTAGTGCCCCCCTGATGCAGTATTTT.